These T cell receptor beta chains were read from a single sample in a study of memory CD4+ T cells and cytomegalovirus serostatus. Only in-frame clones appear in the TCRdb table, and some are missing; sequencing was by immunoSEQ multiplex PCR. The sample includes roughly 50,000 clones, 82% seen only once; the top ten take roughly 0.5%. The sample consisted of memory CD4+ T cells from blood. The receptors stem from an adult in good health and CMV-seronegative. Some clones in this sample may be carry-over from other donors' samples. Each CDR3 is given with its conserved first and last residue. A D gene is named only where the DNA matches it firmly. Some rows mark clone size as missing; the rest say once, few, many or name a class of expanded clone.

13,TRBJ2-2,few,.,TRBV7-9,TGTGCCAGCAGCTTGTCTAGTGACGGGGAGCTGTTTTTT,CASSLSSDGELFF
17,TRBJ2-2,.,TRBD1,TRBV4-1,TGCGCCAGCAGCCACACCGGGACAGGGATGGCCACCGGGGAGCTGTTTTTT,CASSHTGTGMATGELFF
16,TRBJ2-1,.,TRBD2,TRBV7-8,TGTGCCAGCAGCCGGACGTCTAGCGGGATACGAAATGAGCAGTTCTTC,CASSRTSSGIRNEQFF
14,TRBJ1-6,.,TRBD1,TRBV10-3,TGTGCCATCTCGCTTCAGGGACAGAATTCACCCCTCCACTTT,CAISLQGQNSPLHF
13,TRBJ2-7,few,.,TRBV10-3,TGTGCCATCAGCCGGGACACCCTCTACGAGCAGTACTTC,CAISRDTLYEQYF
15,TRBJ2-7,.,TRBD2,TRBV4-3,TGCGCCAGCAGCCAACGACTAGCGGGAGTTGACGAGCAGTACTTC,CASSQRLAGVDEQYF
14,TRBJ2-1,once,.,TRBV27,TGTGCCAGCAGTGACCTAGGTCCAAACAATGAGCAGTTCTTC,CASSDLGPNNEQFF
15,TRBJ2-6,once,.,TRBV5-1,TGCGCCAGCAGCTTTCGAGGCTCTGGGGCCAACGTCCTGACTTTC,CASSFRGSGANVLTF
14,TRBJ2-2,.,.,TRBV29-1,TGCAGCGTTGAAGTATGGGTGGGAACCGGGGAGCTGTTTTTT,CSVEVWVGTGELFF
14,TRBJ2-3,.,.,TRBV7-8,TGTGCCAGCAGCTTAAACGAAATCCCAGATACGCAGTATTTT,CASSLNEIPDTQYF
13,TRBJ1-5,.,.,TRBV6-6,TGTGCCACCCAGGGCAGGGTCAATCAGCCCCAGCATTTT,CATQGRVNQPQHF
16,TRBJ2-2,.,.,TRBV7-2,TGTGCCAGCAGCTCCCAGACTCGGGGGAGAACCGGGGAGCTGTTTTTT,CASSSQTRGRTGELFF
13,TRBJ1-5,.,.,TRBV2,TGTGCCAGCAGTGGGTGGGGGGATCAGCCCCAGCATTTT,CASSGWGDQPQHF
13,TRBJ1-2,.,.,TRBV5-1,TGCGCCAGCAGCTTGATGGCTAACTATGGCTACACCTTC,CASSLMANYGYTF
14,TRBJ2-3,.,.,TRBV5-1,TGCGCCAGCAACCGGGCCGTAGGCACAGATACGCAGTATTTT,CASNRAVGTDTQYF
16,TRBJ1-2,.,TRBD1,TRBV4-1,TGCGCCAGCAGCCAAGATTCTACAGGGGGGAGCTATGGCTACACCTTC,CASSQDSTGGSYGYTF
15,TRBJ1-5,.,TRBD1,TRBV7-2,TGTGCCAGCAGCTTAGAGGGGACAGAGAATCAGCCCCAGCATTTT,CASSLEGTENQPQHF